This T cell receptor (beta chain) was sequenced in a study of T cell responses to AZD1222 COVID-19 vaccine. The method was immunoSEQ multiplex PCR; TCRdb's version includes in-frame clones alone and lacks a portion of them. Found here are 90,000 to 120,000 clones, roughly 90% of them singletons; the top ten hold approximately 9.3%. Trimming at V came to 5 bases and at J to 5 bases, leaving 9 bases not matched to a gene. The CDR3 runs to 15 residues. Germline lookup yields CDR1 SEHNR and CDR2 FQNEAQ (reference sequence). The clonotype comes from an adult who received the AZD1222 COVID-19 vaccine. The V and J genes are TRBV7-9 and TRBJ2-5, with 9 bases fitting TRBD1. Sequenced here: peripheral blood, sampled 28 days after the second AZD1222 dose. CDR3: CASSTTGTGKETQYF. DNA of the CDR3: TGTGCCAGCAGCACGACCGGGACAGGGAAGGAGACCCAGTACTTC.